This T cell receptor (beta chain) stems from a study of response to subunit inactivated influenza vaccine. As for this clonotype: Its antigen is unidentified.

Study-level findings and limits: The study's authors posited that every seasonal influenza vaccination enlists few new T cells.

The CDR3 covers 15 residues. Per the germline V gene, CDR1 is MNHEY and CDR2 is SVGAGI. V lost 7 bases, J lost 0 bases, and 13 bases lay in between. TCRdb re-analysed the RT-PCR reads in MiXCR, keeping a single row per CDR3 protein. The data show hundreds of thousands of distinct CDR3 sequences, around 14% seen once. The J gene is TRBJ2-1, the V gene TRBV6-5, with D perhaps matching TRBD2 (7 bases). Sequenced here: PBMCs from blood, sampled around 15 days before vaccination. The TCR comes from a man between 45 and 60 years old who received an inactivated influenza vaccine. The CDR3 sequence is CASTLGGHSYNEQFF. In DNA, the CDR3 is TGTGCCAGCACTTTGGGGGGGCACTCCTACAATGAGCAGTTCTTC.